This T cell receptor (beta chain) was retrieved from a study of CXCR3-negative and CXCR3-positive naive CD8 T cells. General observations from the study: Higher TRB CDR3 hydrophobicity marked CXCR3-positive naive cells relative to CXCR3-negative naive cells.

It was by 5' RACE with UMI labels that the TRB cDNA libraries were prepared. TCRdb reanalyzed the 5' RACE reads and collapses them to one entry per CDR3 protein, without DNA. The clone table shows about 150,000 distinct CDR3 sequences, with the ten largest holding 0.45% to 0.55%. With respect to this clonotype: Its target is not known.

The CDR3 has 14 amino acids. Germline V gives CDR1 MGHRA, CDR2 YSYEKL. The sample comprised naive CXCR3+ CD8+ T cells from blood. Subset given: CD45RO-CCR7+CD27+CD95- naive CD8+ T cells expressing CXCR3 (TNR3+). V gene TRBV4-1 combines with J gene TRBJ1-2. This TCR came from a human donor in good health. Some clones in this sample may be carry-over from other donors' samples. The CDR3 spells CASSQVSTADGYTF.